The 15 T cell receptor beta chains in this list originate from one sample, sequenced in a study of cytomegalovirus exposure and HLA in healthy donors. With 60 Vbeta and 13 Jbeta primers, the PCR was carried out. The protocol was immunoSEQ multiplex PCR, while the TCRdb copy is restricted to in-frame clones and leaves out a portion. The sample contains 130,000 or so clones, roughly four fifths of which appear only once. The sample consisted of PBMCs. The receptors derive from an older woman in good health and CMV-seronegative.

V is TRBV7-6 and J is TRBJ2-7; D may be TRBD2 (6 bases). There are 15 residues in the CDR3. Trimming took off 1 base at V and 2 bases at J, with 12 bases between the two ends. CDR1 is SGHVS and CDR2 is FNYEAQ in the germline V gene. The CDR3 coding sequence is TGTGCCAGCAGCTTAGTTAGCGGATTAACCTACGAGCAGTACTTC. Residues: CASSLVSGLTYEQYF.

This chain connects TRBV5-1 to TRBJ2-3; D possibly corresponds to TRBD2 (6 bases). In germline, CDR1 is SGHRS, CDR2 YFSETQ. There are 16 residues in the CDR3. V dropped 3 bases and J dropped 4 bases, with 18 bases sitting between them. CDR3 bases: TGCGCCAGCAGCTCCGGCCTAGCGACAAACGCAGATACGCAGTATTTT. It specifies CASSSGLATNADTQYF. The entire variable domain, with the rest obtained from reference TRBV5-1 and TRBJ2-3, is as follows: KAGVTQTPRYLIKTRGQQVTLSCSPISGHRSVSWYQQTPGQGLQFLFEYFSETQRNKGNFPGRFSGRQFSNSRSEMNVSTLELGDSALYLCASSSGLATNADTQYFGPGTRLTVL.

The CDR3 coding sequence is TGCGCCAGCAGCTTGGAGACAGGGGGGAATGGCTACACCTTC. Translation: CASSLETGGNGYTF. The chain couples TRBV5-1 to TRBJ1-2; 9 bases are shared with TRBD1. The CDR3 is made up of 14 amino acids. The V segment lost 0 bases and the J segment 6 bases; nucleotides outside the gene matches: 3. Germline V gene sequence: CDR1 SGHRS, CDR2 YFSETQ.

The J gene is TRBJ2-7, the V gene TRBV21-1; TRBD1, as called in the table, went unchecked against the DNA. TRBV21-1 is an annotated pseudogene. The CDR3 spans 15 residues. The DNA for the CDR3 is TGTGCCAGCAGTACACGTATGAACCGTTCCTACGAGCAGTACTTC. This encodes CASSTRMNRSYEQYF.

Comments on this clone: Other DNA sequences of this sample code for an identical CDR3. The chain joins TRBV5-1 to TRBJ2-3; D might be TRBD2 (6 bases). The CDR3 covers 14 residues. Trimming took 3 bases from V and 0 from J, leaving 8 bases between them. Germline V gene sequence: CDR1 SGHRS, CDR2 YFSETQ. CDR3 sequence: CASSSGTSTDTQYF. As DNA, the CDR3 is TGCGCCAGCAGCTCGGGGACTAGCACAGATACGCAGTATTTT.

Only a few counts were recorded for this clone. One junction end does not reproduce the germline sequence, and a read error may be involved. This chain links TRBV7-9 with TRBJ1-1; a possible D gene is TRBD1 (5 bases). Germline V lookup: CDR1 SEHNR, CDR2 FQNEAQ (reference sequence). The CDR3 length is 12 residues. Written as DNA, the CDR3 is TGTTCCAGCAGCCTCGGGGGACTTGAAGCTTTCTTT. Its protein product is CSSSLGGLEAFF.

The rearrangement links TRBV5-4 to TRBJ2-7; perhaps TRBD1 as D (6 bases). V gave up 5 bases and J gave up 3 bases, with 21 bases separating them. CDR1 and CDR2 from the germline V gene are SGHNT and YYREEE (reference sequence). CDR3 length: 16 residues. CDR3 nucleotides: TGTGCCAGCAGTAAGAGCACCGGGACAACCTTCTACGAGCAGTACTTC. Translated: CASSKSTGTTFYEQYF.

CDR3 in amino acids: CASSLAGGNTIYF. The CDR3 DNA follows: TGTGCCAGCAGTTTGGCAGGTGGAAACACCATATATTTT. The chain employs TRBV6-6 and TRBJ1-3; D uncertain. Per germline, CDR1 MNHNY and CDR2 SVGAGI (reference sequence). The CDR3 runs to 13 residues. Trimming shortened V by 4 bases and J by 3 bases, and 7 bases separated the two germline ends.

The gene calls are TRBV19 and TRBJ1-1; D might be TRBD1 (5 bases). Trimming cost V 3 bases and J 1 base, with 9 bases left between them. Germline-derived CDR1 and CDR2 are LNHDA and SQIVND (reference sequence). The CDR3 has 14 amino acids. CDR3 in amino acids: CASSILGENTEAFF. For the CDR3, the DNA is TGTGCCAGTAGTATTTTAGGGGAGAACACTGAAGCTTTCTTT. The whole variable domain, remainder taken from reference TRBV19 and TRBJ1-1, is DGGITQSPKYLFRKEGQNVTLSCEQNLNHDAMYWYRQDPGQGLRLIYYSQIVNDFQKGDIAEGYSVSREKKESFPLTVTSAQKNPTAFYLCASSILGENTEAFFGQGTRLTVV.

The V gene is TRBV9, the J gene TRBJ1-3, with 8 bases matching TRBD1. CDR3 length equals 18 residues. Germline values: CDR1 SGDLS, CDR2 YYNGEE. V trimming: 0 bases; J trimming: 1 base; junction bases outside the gene matches: 9. CDR3 DNA: TGTGCCAGCAGCGTAGACGGAGGACAGGGATCTTCTGGAAACACCATATATTTT. It encodes CASSVDGGQGSSGNTIYF.

The chain's CDR3 is CASSRVDRATEAFF. Here the CDR3 DNA reads TGTGCCAGCAGTCGAGTGGACAGGGCCACTGAAGCTTTCTTT. V gene TRBV6-1 combines with J gene TRBJ1-1, with 8 nucleotides matching TRBD1. The germline gives CDR1 MNHNS, CDR2 SASEGT. Trimming cost V 5 bases and J 4 bases; bases outside gene matches: 6. The CDR3 has 14 amino acids.

The chain is built from TRBV28 and TRBJ1-3; 9 bases align to TRBD1. The CDR3 is made up of 17 amino acids. The ends lost 4 bases at V and 5 bases at J; junction bases unmatched: 12. The germline gives CDR1 MDHEN, CDR2 SYDVKM. The DNA for the CDR3 is TGTGCCAGCAGTTCAGCAAAGGGACAGGGCTACAGAAACACCATATATTTT. Its protein is CASSSAKGQGYRNTIYF.

This sequence joins TRBV11-2 and TRBJ2-7; 9 bases fit TRBD1. The CDR3 is 15 amino acids. Germline trimming cut 4 bases from V and 1 base from J; bases unmatched to any gene: 5. The germline gives CDR1 SGHAT, CDR2 FQNNGV. DNA of the CDR3: TGTGCCAGCAGCTCACGGGACAGGGCTTCCTACGAGCAGTACTTC. The encoded protein is CASSSRDRASYEQYF.

The count of this clone is one. The DNA for the CDR3 is TGTGCCATCAGTGAAAGGCAGGGCGTTTCCAATCAGCCCCAGCATTTT. It yields the protein CAISERQGVSNQPQHF. The chain joins TRBV10-3 to TRBJ1-5, with a possible D match to TRBD1 (5 bases). This CDR3 comprises 16 residues. V gave up 3 bases and J gave up 3 bases, with 15 bases separating them. Germline loops: CDR1 ENHRY, CDR2 SYGVKD.

The rearrangement links TRBV27 to TRBJ1-1; perhaps TRBD1 as D (6 bases). Germline CDR1 MNHEY, CDR2 SMNVEV (reference sequence). V was pared by 4 bases and J by 2 bases, with 17 bases between. The CDR3 runs 16 residues. The CDR3 spells CASSSAGAGENTEAFF. Written as DNA, the CDR3 is TGTGCCAGCAGTTCGGCGGGGGCGGGGGAAAACACTGAAGCTTTCTTT.